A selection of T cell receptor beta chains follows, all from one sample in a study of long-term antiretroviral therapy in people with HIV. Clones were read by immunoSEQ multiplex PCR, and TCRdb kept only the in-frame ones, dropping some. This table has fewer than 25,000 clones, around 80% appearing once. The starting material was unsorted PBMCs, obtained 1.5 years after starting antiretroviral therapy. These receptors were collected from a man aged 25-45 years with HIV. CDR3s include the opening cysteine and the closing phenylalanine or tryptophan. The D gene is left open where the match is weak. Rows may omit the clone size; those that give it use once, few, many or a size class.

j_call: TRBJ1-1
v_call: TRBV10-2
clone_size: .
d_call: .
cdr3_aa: CASRPTQNTEAFF
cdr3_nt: TGCGCCAGCAGACCTACACAGAACACTGAAGCTTTCTTT

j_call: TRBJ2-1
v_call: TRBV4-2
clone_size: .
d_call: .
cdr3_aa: CASSQVQREQFF
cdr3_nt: TGTGCCAGCAGCCAGGTACAGAGGGAGCAGTTCTTC

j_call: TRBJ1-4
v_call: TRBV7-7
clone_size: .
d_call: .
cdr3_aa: CASSLVNRDNATNEKLFF
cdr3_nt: TGTGCCAGCAGCTTAGTTAACAGGGATAATGCAACTAATGAAAAACTGTTTTTT

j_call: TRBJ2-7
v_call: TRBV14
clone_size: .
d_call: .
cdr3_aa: CASSQEKGFGSYEQYF
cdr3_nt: TGTGCCAGCAGCCAAGAAAAAGGATTCGGCTCCTACGAGCAGTACTTC

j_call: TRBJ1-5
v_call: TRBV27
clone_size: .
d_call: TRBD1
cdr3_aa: CASRTGRSQPQHF
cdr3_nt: TGTGCCAGCAGGACAGGGCGCAGTCAGCCCCAGCATTTT

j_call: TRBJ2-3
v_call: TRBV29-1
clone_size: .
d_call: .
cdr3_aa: CSVEKDVSTDTQYF
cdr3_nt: TGCAGCGTTGAAAAGGACGTTAGCACAGATACGCAGTATTTT

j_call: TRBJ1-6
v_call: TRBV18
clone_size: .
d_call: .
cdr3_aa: CASSPKGRDSPLHF
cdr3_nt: TGTGCCAGCTCACCCAAGGGTCGCGACTCACCCCTCCACTTT

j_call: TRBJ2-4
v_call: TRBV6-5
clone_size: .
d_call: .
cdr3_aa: CASRGSNNKNIQYF
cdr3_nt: TGTGCCAGCAGAGGCAGTAACAATAAAAACATTCAGTACTTC

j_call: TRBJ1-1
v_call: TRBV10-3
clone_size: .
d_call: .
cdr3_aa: CAISEQTKAFF
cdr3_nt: TGTGCCATCAGTGAGCAGACAAAAGCTTTCTTT

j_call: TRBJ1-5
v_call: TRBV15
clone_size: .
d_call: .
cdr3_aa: CATSRARGGGQPQHF
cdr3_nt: TGTGCCACCAGCAGAGCCAGGGGAGGCGGCCAGCCCCAGCATTTT

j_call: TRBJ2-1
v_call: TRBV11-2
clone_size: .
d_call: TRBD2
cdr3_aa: CASRPLAGGKGSYNEQFF
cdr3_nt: TGTGCCAGCAGGCCCCTAGCGGGAGGTAAGGGCTCCTACAATGAGCAGTTCTTC

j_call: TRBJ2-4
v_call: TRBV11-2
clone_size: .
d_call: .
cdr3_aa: CASSLESVRGTTRAKNIQYF
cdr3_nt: TGTGCCAGCAGCTTAGAATCAGTCAGGGGCACGACTAGAGCCAAAAACATTCAGTACTTC

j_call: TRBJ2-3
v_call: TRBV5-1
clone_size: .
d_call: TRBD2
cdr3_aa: CASSLVLAGGTDTQYF
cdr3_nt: TGCGCCAGCAGCTTGGTACTAGCGGGAGGCACAGATACGCAGTATTTT

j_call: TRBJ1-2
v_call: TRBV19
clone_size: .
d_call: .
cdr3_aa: CASSPGVNYGYTF
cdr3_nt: TGTGCCAGTAGTCCGGGAGTCAACTATGGCTACACCTTC

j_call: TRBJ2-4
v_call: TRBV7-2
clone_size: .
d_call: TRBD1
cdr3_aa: CASSFDRGAKNIQYF
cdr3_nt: TGTGCCAGCAGCTTTGACAGGGGGGCCAAAAACATTCAGTACTTC

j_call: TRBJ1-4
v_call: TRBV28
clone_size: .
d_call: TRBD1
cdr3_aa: CASRAGGFGNEKLFF
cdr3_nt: TGTGCCAGCAGGGCAGGGGGCTTTGGGAATGAAAAACTGTTTTTT

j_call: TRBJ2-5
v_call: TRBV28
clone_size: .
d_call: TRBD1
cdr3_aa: CASSSGQAEETQYF
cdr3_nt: TGTGCCAGCAGTTCCGGACAGGCAGAAGAGACCCAGTACTTC

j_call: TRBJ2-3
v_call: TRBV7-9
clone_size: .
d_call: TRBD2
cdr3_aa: CASSLGTSGDTQYF
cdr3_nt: TGTGCCAGCAGCCTTGGGACTAGTGGGGATACGCAGTATTTT

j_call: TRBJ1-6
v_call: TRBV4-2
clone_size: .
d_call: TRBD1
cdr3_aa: CASSQNLEGAYNSPLHF
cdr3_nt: TGTGCCAGCAGCCAAAACTTGGAGGGGGCATATAATTCACCCCTCCACTTT

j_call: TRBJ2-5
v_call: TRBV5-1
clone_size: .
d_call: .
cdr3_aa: CASSSPSTGEETQYF
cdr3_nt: TGCGCCAGCAGCTCCCCAAGTACGGGGGAAGAGACCCAGTACTTC

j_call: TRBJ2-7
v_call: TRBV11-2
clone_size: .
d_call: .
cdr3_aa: CASSRFGDGEQYF
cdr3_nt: TGTGCCAGCAGCCGATTTGGTGACGGCGAGCAGTACTTC

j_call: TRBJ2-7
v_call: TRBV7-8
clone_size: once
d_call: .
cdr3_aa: CASSLGLRYEQYF
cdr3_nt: TGTGCCAGCAGCTTAGGACTGCGCTACGAGCAGTACTTC

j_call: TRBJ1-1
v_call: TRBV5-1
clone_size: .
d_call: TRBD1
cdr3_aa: CASSRLTGGWNTEAFF
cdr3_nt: TGCGCCAGCAGCCGTCTGACAGGGGGGTGGAACACTGAAGCTTTCTTT

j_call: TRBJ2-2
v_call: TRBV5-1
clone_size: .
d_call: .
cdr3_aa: CASSFSGGSNTGELFF
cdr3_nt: TGCGCCAGCAGCTTCTCAGGGGGGTCGAACACCGGGGAGCTGTTTTTT

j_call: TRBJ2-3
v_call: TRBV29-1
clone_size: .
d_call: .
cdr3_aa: CSVEGGEITDTQYF
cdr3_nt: TGCAGCGTTGAAGGCGGAGAGATCACAGATACGCAGTATTTT

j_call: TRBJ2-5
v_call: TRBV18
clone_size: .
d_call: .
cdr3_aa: CASSPVGRQETQYF
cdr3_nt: TGTGCCAGCTCACCAGTGGGTCGACAAGAGACCCAGTACTTC

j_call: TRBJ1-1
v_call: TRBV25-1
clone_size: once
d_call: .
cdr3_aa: CASSEYLTPEAFF
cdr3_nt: TGTGCCAGCAGTGAATATCTGACACCTGAAGCTTTCTTT

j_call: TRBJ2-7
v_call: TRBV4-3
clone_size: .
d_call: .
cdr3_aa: CASSQGLVGAEQYF
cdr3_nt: TGCGCCAGCAGCCAAGGTTTAGTAGGGGCCGAGCAGTACTTC

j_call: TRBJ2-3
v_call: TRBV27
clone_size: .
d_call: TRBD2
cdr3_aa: CASSSLAGGVTDTQYF
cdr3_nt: TGTGCCAGCAGTTCGCTAGCGGGAGGGGTCACAGATACGCAGTATTTT

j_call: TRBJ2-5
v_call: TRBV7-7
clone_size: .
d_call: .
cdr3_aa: CASSLALGFRETQYF
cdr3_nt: TGTGCTAGCAGCTTAGCGCTGGGGTTTCGGGAGACCCAGTACTTC

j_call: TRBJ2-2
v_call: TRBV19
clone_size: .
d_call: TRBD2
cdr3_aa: CASTGLAGNTGELFF
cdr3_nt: TGTGCCAGTACCGGACTAGCGGGGAACACCGGGGAGCTGTTTTTT

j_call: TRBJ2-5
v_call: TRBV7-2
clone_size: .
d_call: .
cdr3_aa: CASSLEASGWETQYF
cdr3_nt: TGTGCCAGCAGCTTAGAAGCCTCCGGATGGGAGACCCAGTACTTC

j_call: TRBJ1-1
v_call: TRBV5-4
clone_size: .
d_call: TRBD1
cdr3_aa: CASSLGTGNTEAFF
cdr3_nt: TGTGCCAGCAGCTTGGGGACAGGGAACACTGAAGCTTTCTTT

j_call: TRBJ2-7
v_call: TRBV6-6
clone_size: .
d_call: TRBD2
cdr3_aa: CASSFLAGDSYEQYF
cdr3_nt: TGTGCCAGCAGTTTCCTAGCGGGAGACTCCTACGAGCAGTACTTC

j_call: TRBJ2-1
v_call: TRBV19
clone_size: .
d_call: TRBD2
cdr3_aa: CASSSSGGWNEQFF
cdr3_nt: TGTGCCAGTAGTTCTAGCGGGGGGTGGAATGAGCAGTTCTTC

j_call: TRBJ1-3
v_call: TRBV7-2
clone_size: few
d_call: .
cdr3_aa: CASSSTLSGNTIYF
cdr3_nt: TGTGCCAGCAGCTCCACCCTCTCTGGAAACACCATATATTTT

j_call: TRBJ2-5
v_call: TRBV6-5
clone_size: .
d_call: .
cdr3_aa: CASKGSRTQYF
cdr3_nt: TGTGCCAGCAAAGGTTCAAGGACCCAGTACTTC

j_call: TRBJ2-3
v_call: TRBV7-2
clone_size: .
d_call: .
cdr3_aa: CASSLERRDTYTQYF
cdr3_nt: TGTGCCAGCAGCTTAGAGAGGCGGGACACTTATACGCAGTATTTT

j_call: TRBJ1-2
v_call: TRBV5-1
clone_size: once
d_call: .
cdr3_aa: CASSYGEYGYTF
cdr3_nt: TGCGCCAGCAGCTATGGGGAGTATGGCTACACCTTC

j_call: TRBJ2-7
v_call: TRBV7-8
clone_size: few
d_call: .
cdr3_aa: CASSLRDREQYF
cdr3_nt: TGTGCCAGCAGCTTACGGGATCGGGAGCAGTACTTC

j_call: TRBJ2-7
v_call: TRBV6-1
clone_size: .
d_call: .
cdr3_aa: CASSVVATDPYEQYF
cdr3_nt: TGTGCCAGCAGCGTGGTCGCGACAGACCCCTACGAGCAGTACTTC

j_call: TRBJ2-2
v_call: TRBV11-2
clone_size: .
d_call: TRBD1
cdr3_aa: CASTGTGNTGELFF
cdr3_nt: TGTGCCAGCACCGGGACAGGGAACACCGGGGAGCTGTTTTTT

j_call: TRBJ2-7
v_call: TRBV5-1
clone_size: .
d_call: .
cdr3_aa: CASSLGARDPAYEQYF
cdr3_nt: TGCGCCAGCAGCTTGGGCGCCCGGGACCCCGCCTACGAGCAGTACTTC

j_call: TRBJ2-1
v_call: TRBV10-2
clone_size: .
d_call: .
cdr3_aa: CASSEARFSGRYNEQFF
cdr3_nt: TGCGCCAGCAGTGAGGCGAGATTTAGCGGTCGCTACAATGAGCAGTTCTTC

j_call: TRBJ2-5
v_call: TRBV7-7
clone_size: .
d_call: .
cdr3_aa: CASSPGPGAETQYF
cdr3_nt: TGTGCCAGCAGCCCAGGTCCGGGGGCCGAGACCCAGTACTTC

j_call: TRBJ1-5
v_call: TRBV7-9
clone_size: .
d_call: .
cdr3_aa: CASSFRGENQPQHF
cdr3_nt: TGTGCCAGCAGCTTTCGAGGGGAGAATCAGCCCCAGCATTTT

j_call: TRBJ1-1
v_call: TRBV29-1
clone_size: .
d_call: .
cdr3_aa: CSVERDTLPSF
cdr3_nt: TGCAGCGTTGAACGGGACACCCTTCCGAGCTTT